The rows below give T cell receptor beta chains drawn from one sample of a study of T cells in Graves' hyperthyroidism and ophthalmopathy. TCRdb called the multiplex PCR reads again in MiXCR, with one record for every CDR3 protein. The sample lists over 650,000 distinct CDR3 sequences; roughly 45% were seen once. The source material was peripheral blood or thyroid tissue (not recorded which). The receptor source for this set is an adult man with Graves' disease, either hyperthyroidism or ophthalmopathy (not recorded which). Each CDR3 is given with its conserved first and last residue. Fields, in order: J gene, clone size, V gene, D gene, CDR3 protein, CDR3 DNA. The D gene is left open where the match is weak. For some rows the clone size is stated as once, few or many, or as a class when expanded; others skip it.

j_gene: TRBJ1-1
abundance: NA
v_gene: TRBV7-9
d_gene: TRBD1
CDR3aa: CASSPQGTMTEAFF
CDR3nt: TGTGCCAGCAGCCCACAGGGGACGATGACTGAAGCTTTCTTT

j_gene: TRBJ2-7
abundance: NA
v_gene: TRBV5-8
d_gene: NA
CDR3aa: CASSLPDRGGPYEQYF
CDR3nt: TGTGCCAGCAGCCTGCCGGACAGAGGGGGGCCCTACGAGCAGTACTTC

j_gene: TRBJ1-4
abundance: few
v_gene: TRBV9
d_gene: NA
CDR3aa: CASSYGGSLNNEKLFF
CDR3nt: TGTGCCAGCAGTTATGGGGGCAGCCTCAATAATGAAAAACTGTTTTTT

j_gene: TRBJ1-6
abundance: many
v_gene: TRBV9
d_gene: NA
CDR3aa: CASSVGSGLNSPLHF
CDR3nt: TGTGCCAGCAGCGTAGGTTCCGGGCTTAATTCACCCCTCCACTTT

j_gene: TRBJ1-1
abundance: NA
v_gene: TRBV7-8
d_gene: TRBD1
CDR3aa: CASSSRQGQDTEAFF
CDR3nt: TGTGCCAGCAGCTCCCGACAGGGGCAGGACACTGAAGCTTTCTTT

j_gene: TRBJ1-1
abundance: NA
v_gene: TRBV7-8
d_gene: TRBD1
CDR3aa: CASSPNRDREMSFF
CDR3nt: TGTGCCAGCAGCCCTAACCGGGACAGGGAGATGTCTTTCTTT

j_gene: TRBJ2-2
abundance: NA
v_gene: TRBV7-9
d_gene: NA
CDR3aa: CASSLGSGRGPTGELFF
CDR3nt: TGTGCCAGCAGCTTAGGTTCCGGGAGAGGTCCGACCGGGGAGCTGTTTTTT

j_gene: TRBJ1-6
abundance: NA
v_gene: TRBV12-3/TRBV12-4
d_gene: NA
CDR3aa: CASSSPGSNSPLHF
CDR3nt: TGTGCCAGCAGTTCGCCCGGGAGTAATTCACCCCTCCACTTT

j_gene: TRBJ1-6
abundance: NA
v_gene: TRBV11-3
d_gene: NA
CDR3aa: CASSLEGAGQNSPLHF
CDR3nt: TGTGCCAGCAGCTTAGAGGGAGCCGGACAGAATTCACCCCTCCACTTT

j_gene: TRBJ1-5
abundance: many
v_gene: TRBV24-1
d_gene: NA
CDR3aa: CATGRNNNQPQHF
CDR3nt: TGTGCCACGGGACGGAATAACAATCAGCCCCAGCATTTT

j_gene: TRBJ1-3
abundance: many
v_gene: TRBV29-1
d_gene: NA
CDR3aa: CSVLRETGNTIYF
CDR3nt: TGCAGCGTTTTGAGGGAGACTGGAAACACCATATATTTT

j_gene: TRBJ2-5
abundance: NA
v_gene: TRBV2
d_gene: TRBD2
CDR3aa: CASSQGLLAGVETQYF
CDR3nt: TGTGCCAGCAGCCAAGGATTGCTAGCGGGGGTTGAGACCCAGTACTTC

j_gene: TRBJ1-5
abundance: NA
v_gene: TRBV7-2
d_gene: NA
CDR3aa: CASSKTTSSQPQHF
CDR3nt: TGTGCCAGCAGTAAGACCACTAGCTCGCAGCCCCAGCATTTT

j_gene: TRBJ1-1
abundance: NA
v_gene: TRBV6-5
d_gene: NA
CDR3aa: CASSNGGDTEAFF
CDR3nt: TGTGCCAGCAGTAACGGGGGGGACACTGAAGCTTTCTTT

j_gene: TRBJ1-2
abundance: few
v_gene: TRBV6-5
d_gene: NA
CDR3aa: CASSYSTGTGGYTF
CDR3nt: TGTGCCAGCAGTTACTCGACGGGTACTGGTGGCTACACCTTC

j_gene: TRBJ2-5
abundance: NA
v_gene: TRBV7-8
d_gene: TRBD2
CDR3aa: CASSRRPLAGKYF
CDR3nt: TGTGCCAGCAGCCGCCGCCCTCTAGCGGGAAAGTACTTC

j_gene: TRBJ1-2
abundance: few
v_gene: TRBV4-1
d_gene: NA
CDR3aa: CASSQEITAITDYGYTF
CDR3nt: TGCGCCAGCAGCCAAGAAATCACGGCTATAACTGACTATGGCTACACCTTC